Presented here are 5 T cell receptor beta chains from one specimen sequenced in a study of CD4 T cells in relation to SARS-CoV-2 and coronaviruses. Profiling relied on immunoSEQ multiplex PCR, and the TCRdb table lists in-frame clones only, not all of them. The table includes roughly 45,000 clones, roughly four fifths detected once. These TCRs' antigens remain unknown. Material: naive CD4+ T cells from PBMCs, cultured in vitro. The subset is: naive CD4+ T cells isolated by negative enrichment. These receptors were taken from an adult with COVID-19.

The J gene is TRBJ2-1, the V gene TRBV7-9; the D is unclear. The CDR3 extends over 11 amino acids. From germline, CDR1 is SEHNR and CDR2 FQNEAQ (reference sequence). V gave up 4 bases and J gave up 14 bases, with 12 bases separating them. The CDR3 sequence is CASSSSGFEFF. CDR3 nucleotides: TGTGCCAGCAGCTCCTCTGGGTTTGAGTTCTTC.

The gene calls are TRBV24-1 and TRBJ2-3; 8 bases agree with TRBD1. Germline values: CDR1 KGHDR, CDR2 SFDVKD. With V trimmed by 3 bases and J by 1 base, 2 bases remained unmatched. The CDR3 has 15 amino acids. CDR3 in amino acids: CATSDPGQGTDTQYF. The CDR3 DNA sequence: TGTGCCACCAGTGATCCGGGACAGGGCACAGATACGCAGTATTTT.

The chain joins TRBV12-5 to TRBJ2-5; TRBD2 matches 15 bases. CDR3 size: 16 residues. The V segment lost 5 bases and the J segment 5 bases; nucleotides outside the gene matches: 6. Germline assignment: CDR1 LGHNT and CDR2 FRNRAP. Here the CDR3 reads CASGPGLAGGQETQYF. CDR3 in DNA: TGTGCTAGTGGTCCGGGACTAGCGGGAGGTCAGGAGACCCAGTACTTC. The entire variable domain, with the rest obtained from reference TRBV12-5 and TRBJ2-5, is as follows: DARVTQTPRHKVTEMGQEVTMRCQPILGHNTVFWYRQTMMQGLELLAYFRNRAPLDDSGMPKDRFSAEMPDATLATLKIQPSEPRDSAVYFCASGPGLAGGQETQYFGPGTRLLVL.

The rearrangement joins TRBV24-1 to TRBJ1-1; D gene ambiguous. This CDR3 spans 11 amino acids. The germline CDR1 and CDR2 sequences are KGHDR and SFDVKD. The ends were cut back, 8 bases at V and 6 bases at J, with 9 bases in the middle. CDR3 in amino acids: CATNRRAEAFF. As DNA, the CDR3 is TGTGCCACCAATAGGCGGGCTGAAGCTTTCTTT.

Here the CDR3 reads CASSQDSINGYTF. CDR3 in DNA: TGTGCCAGCAGCCAAGATTCGATAAATGGCTACACCTTC. J is TRBJ1-2 and V is TRBV3-1 (or the pseudogene TRBV3-2); the D is unclear. CDR1 and CDR2 from the germline V gene are LGHDT and YNNKEL (reference sequence). Trimming removed 0 bases at V and 6 bases at J, with 8 bases between. CDR3 size: 13 residues.